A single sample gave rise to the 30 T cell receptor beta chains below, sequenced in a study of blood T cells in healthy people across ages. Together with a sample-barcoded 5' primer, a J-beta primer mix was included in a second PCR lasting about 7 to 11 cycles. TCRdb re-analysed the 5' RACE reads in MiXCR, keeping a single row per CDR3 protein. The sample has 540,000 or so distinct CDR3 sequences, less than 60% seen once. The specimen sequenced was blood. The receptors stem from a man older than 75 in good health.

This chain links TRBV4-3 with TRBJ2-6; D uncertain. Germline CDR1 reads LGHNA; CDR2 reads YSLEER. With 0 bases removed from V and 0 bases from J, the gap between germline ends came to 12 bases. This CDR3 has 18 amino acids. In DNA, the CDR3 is TGCGCCAGCAGCCAAGAAATAGGGCCCAGCTCTGGGGCCAACGTCCTGACTTTC. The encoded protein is CASSQEIGPSSGANVLTF.

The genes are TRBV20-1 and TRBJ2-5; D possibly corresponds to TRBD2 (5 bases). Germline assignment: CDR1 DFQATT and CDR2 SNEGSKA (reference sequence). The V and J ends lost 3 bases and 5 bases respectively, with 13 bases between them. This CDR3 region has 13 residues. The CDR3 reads CSASSASLETQYF. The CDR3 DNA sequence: TGCAGTGCTAGTTCGGCTAGCCTGGAGACCCAGTACTTC.

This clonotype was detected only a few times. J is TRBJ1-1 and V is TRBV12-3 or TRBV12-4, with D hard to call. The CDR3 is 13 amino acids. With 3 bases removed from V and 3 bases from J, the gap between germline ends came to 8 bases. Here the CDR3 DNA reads TGTGCCAGCAGTTTTGGCCTTGACACTGAAGCTTTCTTT. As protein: CASSFGLDTEAFF.

The DNA for the CDR3 is TGTGCCAGCAGCGCAGAACAGACCTACGAGCAGTACTTC. Amino acid sequence: CASSAEQTYEQYF. The chain couples TRBV6-5 to TRBJ2-7; D call uncertain. CDR3 size: 13 residues. The germline V gene has CDR1 MNHEY and CDR2 SVGAGI. The germline V and J ends were trimmed by 6 bases and 2 bases, with 11 bases remaining between them.

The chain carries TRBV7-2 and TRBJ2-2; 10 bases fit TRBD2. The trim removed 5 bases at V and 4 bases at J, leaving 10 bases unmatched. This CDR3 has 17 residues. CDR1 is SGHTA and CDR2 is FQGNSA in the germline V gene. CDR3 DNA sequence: TGTGCCAGCAGCCCCCGTGAGCTAGCGGGGGCCACCGGGGAGCTGTTTTTT. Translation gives CASSPRELAGATGELFF. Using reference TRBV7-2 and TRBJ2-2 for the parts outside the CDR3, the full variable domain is GAGVSQSPSNKVTEKGKDVELRCDPISGHTALYWYRQSLGQGLEFLIYFQGNSAPDKSGLPSDRFSAERTGGSVSTLTIQRTQQEDSAVYLCASSPRELAGATGELFFGEGSRLTVL.

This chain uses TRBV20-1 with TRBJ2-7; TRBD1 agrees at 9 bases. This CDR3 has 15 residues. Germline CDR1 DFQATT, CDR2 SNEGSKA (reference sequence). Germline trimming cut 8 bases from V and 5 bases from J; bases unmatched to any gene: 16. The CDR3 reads CSSPGQGPEMHEQYF. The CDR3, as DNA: TGCAGTTCTCCGGGACAGGGACCTGAGATGCACGAGCAGTACTTC.

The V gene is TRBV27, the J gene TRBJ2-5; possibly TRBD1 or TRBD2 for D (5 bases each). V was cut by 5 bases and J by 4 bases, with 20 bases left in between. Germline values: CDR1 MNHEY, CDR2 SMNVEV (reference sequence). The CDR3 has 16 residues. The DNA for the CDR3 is TGTGCCAGCAGTCCAGCCCCGGGACCCCCTGGAGAGACCCAGTACTTC. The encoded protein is CASSPAPGPPGETQYF.

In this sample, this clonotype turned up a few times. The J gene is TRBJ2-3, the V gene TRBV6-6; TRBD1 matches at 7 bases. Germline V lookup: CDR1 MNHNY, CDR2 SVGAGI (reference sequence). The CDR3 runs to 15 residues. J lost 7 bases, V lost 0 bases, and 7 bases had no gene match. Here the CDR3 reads CASSYSPGTAYTQYF. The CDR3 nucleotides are TGTGCCAGCAGTTACTCACCCGGGACAGCCTATACGCAGTATTTT.

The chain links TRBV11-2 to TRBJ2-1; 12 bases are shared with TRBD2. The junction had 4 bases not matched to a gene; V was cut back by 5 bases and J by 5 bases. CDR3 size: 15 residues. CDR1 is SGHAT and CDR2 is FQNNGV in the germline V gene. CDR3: CASSRTSGVNNEQFF. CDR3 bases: TGTGCCAGCAGCAGGACTAGCGGGGTTAACAATGAGCAGTTCTTC.

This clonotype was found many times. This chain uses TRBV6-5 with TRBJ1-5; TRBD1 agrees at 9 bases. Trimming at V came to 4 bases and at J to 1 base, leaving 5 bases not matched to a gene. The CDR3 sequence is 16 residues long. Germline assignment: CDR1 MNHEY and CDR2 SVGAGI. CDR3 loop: CASSSLGTGSNQPQHF. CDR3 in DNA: TGTGCCAGCAGTTCCCTTGGGACAGGGAGCAATCAGCCCCAGCATTTT.

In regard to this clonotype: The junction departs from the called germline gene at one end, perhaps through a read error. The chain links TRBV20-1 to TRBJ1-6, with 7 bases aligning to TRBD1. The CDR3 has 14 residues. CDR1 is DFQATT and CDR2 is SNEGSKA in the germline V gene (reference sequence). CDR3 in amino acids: CSAPGTDYSSPLHF. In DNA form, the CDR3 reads TGCAGTGCTCCCGGGACAGATTATAGTTCACCCCTCCACTTT.

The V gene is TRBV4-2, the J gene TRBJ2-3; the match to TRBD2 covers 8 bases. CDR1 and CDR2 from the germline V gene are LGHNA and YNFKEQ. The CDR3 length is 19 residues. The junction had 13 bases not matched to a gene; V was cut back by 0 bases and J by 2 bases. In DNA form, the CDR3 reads TGTGCCAGCAGCCAAGATCCTTCCCCGGGACTAGTAGACACAGATACGCAGTATTTT. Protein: CASSQDPSPGLVDTDTQYF.

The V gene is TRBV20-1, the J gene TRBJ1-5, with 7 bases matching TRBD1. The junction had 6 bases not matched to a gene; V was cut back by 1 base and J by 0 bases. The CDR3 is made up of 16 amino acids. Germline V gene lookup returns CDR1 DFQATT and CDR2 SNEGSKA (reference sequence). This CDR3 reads CSARAPGQNSNQPQHF. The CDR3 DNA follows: TGCAGTGCTAGAGCTCCGGGACAGAATAGCAATCAGCCCCAGCATTTT.

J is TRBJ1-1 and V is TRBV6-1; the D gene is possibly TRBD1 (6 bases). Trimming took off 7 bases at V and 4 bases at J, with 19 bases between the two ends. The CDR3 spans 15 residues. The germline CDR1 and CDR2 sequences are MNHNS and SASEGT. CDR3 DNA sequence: TGTGCCAGCACCCAGAGGGGGGCCGCGGGCACTGAAGCTTTCTTT. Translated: CASTQRGAAGTEAFF.

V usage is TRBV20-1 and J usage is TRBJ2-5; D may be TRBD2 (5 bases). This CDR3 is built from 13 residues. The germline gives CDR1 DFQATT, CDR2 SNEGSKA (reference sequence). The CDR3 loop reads CSVLRAFAETQYF. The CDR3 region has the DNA TGCAGCGTACTGAGGGCGTTCGCAGAGACCCAGTACTTC.

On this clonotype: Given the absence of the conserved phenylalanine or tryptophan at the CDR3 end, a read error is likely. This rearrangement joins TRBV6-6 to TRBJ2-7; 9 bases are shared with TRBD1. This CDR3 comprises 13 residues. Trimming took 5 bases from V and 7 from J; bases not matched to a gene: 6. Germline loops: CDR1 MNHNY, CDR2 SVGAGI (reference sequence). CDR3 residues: CASSPGQGREQYS. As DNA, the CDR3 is TGTGCCAGCAGTCCAGGACAGGGGAGAGAGCAGTACTCC.

The CDR3 DNA is TGCAGTGCTAGCTTCGCGGGAGGCGCGGAGACCCAGTACTTC. Translated, it gives CSASFAGGAETQYF. V gene TRBV20-1 combines with J gene TRBJ2-5; 8 bases are a match to TRBD2. V shed 3 bases and J 5 bases; nucleotides not matched to a gene: 8. This CDR3 has 14 residues. The germline V gene has CDR1 DFQATT and CDR2 SNEGSKA (reference sequence).

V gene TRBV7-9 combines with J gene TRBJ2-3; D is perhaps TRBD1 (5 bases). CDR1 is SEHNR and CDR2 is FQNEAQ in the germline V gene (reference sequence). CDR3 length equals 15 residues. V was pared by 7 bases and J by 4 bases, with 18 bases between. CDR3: CASNYAGCRADTQYF. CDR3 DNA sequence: TGTGCCAGCAACTATGCAGGGTGTCGGGCAGATACGCAGTATTTT.

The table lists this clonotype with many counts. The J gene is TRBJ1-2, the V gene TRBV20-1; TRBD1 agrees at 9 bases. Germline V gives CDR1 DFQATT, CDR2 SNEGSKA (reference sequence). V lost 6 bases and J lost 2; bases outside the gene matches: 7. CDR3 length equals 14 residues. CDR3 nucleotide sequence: TGCAGTGCCACCGGGGGGACAGGGAACTATGGCTACACCTTC. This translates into CSATGGTGNYGYTF.

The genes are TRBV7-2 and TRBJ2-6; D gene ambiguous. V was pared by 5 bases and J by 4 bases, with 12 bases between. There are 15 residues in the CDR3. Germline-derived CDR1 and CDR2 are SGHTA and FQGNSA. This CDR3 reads CASSPSLGGANVLTF. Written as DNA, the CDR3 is TGTGCCAGCAGCCCGTCTTTGGGGGGGGCCAACGTCCTGACTTTC.

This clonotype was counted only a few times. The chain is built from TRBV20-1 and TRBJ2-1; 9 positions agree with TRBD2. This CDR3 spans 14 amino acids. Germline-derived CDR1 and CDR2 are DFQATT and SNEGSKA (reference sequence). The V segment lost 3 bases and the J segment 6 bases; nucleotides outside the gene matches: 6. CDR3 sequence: CSARGTSSPNEQFF. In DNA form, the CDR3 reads TGCAGTGCTAGGGGGACTAGCAGTCCCAATGAGCAGTTCTTC.

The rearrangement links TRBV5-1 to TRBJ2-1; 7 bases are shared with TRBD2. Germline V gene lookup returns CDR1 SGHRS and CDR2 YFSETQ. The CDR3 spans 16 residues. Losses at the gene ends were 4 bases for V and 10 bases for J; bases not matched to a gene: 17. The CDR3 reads CASSPDGGRAFGEQFF. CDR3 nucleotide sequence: TGCGCCAGCAGCCCTGACGGGGGGAGGGCCTTCGGGGAGCAGTTCTTC.

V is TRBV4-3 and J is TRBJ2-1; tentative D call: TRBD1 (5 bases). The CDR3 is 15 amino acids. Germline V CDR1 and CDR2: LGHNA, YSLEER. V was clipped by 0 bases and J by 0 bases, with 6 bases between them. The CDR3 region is CASSQDQGSYNEQFF. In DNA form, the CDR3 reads TGCGCCAGCAGCCAAGACCAGGGCTCCTACAATGAGCAGTTCTTC.

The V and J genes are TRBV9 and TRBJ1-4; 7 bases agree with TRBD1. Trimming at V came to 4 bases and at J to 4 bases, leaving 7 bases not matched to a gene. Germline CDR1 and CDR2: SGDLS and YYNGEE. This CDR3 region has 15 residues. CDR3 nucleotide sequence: TGTGCCAGCAGCCTAGCAGGGGGGGTTAATGAAAAACTGTTTTTT. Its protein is CASSLAGGVNEKLFF.

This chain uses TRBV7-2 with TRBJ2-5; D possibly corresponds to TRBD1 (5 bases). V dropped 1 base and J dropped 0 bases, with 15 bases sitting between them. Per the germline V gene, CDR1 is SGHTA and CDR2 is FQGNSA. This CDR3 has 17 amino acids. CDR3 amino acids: CASSLEVDTRYQETQYF. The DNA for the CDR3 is TGTGCCAGCAGCTTAGAGGTGGACACCAGGTACCAAGAGACCCAGTACTTC.

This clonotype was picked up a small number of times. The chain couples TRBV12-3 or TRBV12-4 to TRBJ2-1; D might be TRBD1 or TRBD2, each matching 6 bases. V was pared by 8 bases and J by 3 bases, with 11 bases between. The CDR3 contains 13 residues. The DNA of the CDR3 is TGTGCCAGCTCGAGGGGGGACTACAATGAGCAGTTCTTC. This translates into CASSRGDYNEQFF.

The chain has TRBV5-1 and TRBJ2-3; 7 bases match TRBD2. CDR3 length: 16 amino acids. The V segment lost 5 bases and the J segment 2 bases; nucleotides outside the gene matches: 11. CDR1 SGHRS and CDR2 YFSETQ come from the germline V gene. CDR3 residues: CASRKRTSTSTDTQYF. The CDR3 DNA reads TGCGCCAGCAGAAAAAGGACTAGTACCTCCACAGATACGCAGTATTTT.

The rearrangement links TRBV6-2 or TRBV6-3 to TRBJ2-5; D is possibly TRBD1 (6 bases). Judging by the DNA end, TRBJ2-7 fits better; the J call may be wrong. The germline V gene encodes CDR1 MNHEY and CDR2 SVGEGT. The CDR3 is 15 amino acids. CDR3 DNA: TGTGCCAGCAGTTCCCCAGGACAGACCGCCTACGAGCAGTACTTC. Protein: CASSSPGQTAYEQYF.

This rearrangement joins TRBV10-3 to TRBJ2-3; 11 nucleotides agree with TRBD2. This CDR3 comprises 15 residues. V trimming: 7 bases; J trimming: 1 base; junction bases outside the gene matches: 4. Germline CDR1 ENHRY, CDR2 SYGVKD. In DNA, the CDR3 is TGTGCCATCACGGGGACTAGCGGACGCACAGATACGCAGTATTTT. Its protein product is CAITGTSGRTDTQYF.

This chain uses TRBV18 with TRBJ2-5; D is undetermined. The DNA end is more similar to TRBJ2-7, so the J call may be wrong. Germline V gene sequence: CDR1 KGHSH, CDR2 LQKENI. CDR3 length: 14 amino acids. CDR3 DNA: TGTGCCAGCTCACCAGTTATGGGTAGAAACGAGCAGTACTTC. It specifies CASSPVMGRNEQYF.